This T cell receptor (beta chain) was profiled in a study of PD-L1 blockade in urothelial cancer. Study overall: In terms of prior chemotherapy, patients had received 0 to 3 regimens.

Described time point: peripheral blood 6 weeks after treatment start. Patients' cancers were locally advanced or metastatic urothelial carcinomas. Each patient gave between 1 and 8 samples of peripheral blood mononuclear cells, which were collected pretreatment and during treatment. CDR1 and CDR2 from the germline V gene are SNHLY and FYNNEI. V dropped 2 bases and J dropped 5; count of bases not matched to a gene: 2. The CDR3 has 13 residues. PCRs each included synthetic TCR analog templates spiked in. Using immunoSEQ multiplex PCR, the repertoire was profiled, and TCRdb retains in-frame clones only, with some absent. Of just over 40,000 clones in the sample, approximately 84% were seen once.

The clonotype was recovered from a man between 65 and 85 years old with urothelial cancer. The sample was PBMCs, taken around atezolizumab (anti-PD-L1) treatment. This chain links TRBV2 with TRBJ2-5; TRBD1 matches 7 bases. CDR3 protein: CASSEQGDETQYF. In nucleotides, the CDR3 is TGTGCCAGCAGTGAACAGGGGGATGAGACCCAGTACTTC.